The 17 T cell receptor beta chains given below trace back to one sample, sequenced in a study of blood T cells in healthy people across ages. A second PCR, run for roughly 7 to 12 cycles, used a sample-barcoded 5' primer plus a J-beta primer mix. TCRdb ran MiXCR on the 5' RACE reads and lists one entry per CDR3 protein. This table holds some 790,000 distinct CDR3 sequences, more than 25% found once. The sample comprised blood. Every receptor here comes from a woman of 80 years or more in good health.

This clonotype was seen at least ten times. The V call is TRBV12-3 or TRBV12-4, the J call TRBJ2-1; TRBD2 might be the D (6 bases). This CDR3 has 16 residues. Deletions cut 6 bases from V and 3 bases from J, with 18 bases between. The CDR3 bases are TGTGCCAGCAGGCCTCCGGGACTCCAAAGCTACAATGAGCAGTTCTTC. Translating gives CASRPPGLQSYNEQFF.

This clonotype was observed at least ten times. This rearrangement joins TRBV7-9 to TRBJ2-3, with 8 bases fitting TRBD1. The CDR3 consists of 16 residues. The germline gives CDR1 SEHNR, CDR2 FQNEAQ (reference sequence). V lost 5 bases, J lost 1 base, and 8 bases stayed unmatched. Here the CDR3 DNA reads TGTGCCAGCAGCATAGTGTTACAGGGGGGCACAGATACGCAGTATTTT. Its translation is CASSIVLQGGTDTQYF.

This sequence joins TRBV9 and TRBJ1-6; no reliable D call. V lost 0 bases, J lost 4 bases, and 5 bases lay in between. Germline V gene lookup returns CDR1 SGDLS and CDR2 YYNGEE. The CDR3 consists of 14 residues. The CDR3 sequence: CASSVARYNSPLHF. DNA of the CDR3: TGTGCCAGCAGCGTAGCCAGATATAATTCACCCCTCCACTTT.

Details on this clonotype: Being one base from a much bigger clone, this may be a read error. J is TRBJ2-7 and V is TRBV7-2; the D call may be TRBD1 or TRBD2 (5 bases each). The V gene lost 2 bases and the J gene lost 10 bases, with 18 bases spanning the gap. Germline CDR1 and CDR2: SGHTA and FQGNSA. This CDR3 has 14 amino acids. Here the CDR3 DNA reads TGTGCCAGCAGCTTACCGGGACGAGGAGAGGCCCAGTACTTC. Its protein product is CASSLPGRGEAQYF.

The CDR3 sequence is CASRERLDTQYF. The CDR3 bases are TGCGCCAGCAGAGAGAGGCTAGATACGCAGTATTTT. The chain employs TRBV10-1 and TRBJ2-3; the D is unclear. This CDR3 has 12 amino acids. The germline CDR1 and CDR2 sequences are WNHNN and SYGVQD (reference sequence). V lost 6 bases to trimming and J lost 5 bases, with 9 bases between them.

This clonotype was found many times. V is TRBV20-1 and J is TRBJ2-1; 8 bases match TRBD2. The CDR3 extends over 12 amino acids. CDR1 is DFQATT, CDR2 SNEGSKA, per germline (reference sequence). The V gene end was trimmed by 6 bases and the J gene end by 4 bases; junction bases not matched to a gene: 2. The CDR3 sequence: CSAGGGYNEQFF. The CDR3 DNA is TGCAGTGCGGGCGGGGGGTACAATGAGCAGTTCTTC.

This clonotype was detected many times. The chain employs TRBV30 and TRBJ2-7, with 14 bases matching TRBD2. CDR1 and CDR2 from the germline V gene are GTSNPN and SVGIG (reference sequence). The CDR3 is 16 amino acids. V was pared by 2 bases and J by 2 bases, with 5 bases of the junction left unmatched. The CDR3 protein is CAWSWTSGGRPYEQYF. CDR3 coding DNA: TGTGCCTGGAGTTGGACTAGCGGGGGGAGACCCTACGAGCAGTACTTC.

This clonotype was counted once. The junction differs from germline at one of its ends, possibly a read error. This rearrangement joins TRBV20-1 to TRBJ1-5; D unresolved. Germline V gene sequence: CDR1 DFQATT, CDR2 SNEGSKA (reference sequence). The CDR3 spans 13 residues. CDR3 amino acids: CSATKPRNQSQHF. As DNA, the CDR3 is TGCAGTGCTACTAAACCCCGCAATCAGTCCCAGCATTTT.

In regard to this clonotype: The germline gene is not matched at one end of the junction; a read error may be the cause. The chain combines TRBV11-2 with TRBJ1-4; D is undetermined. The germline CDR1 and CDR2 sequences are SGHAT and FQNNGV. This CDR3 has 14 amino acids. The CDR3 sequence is CTSSLPATNEKLFF. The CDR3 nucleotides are TGTACCAGCAGCCTCCCGGCAACTAATGAAAAACTGTTTTTT.

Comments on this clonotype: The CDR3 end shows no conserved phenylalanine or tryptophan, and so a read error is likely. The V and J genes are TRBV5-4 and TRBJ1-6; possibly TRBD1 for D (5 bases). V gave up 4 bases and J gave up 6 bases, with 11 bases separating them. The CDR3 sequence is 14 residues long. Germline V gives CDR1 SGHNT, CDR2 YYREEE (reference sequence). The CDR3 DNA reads TGTGCCAGCAGCAAGCAGGGAATTAATTCACCCCTCCACATT. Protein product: CASSKQGINSPLHI.

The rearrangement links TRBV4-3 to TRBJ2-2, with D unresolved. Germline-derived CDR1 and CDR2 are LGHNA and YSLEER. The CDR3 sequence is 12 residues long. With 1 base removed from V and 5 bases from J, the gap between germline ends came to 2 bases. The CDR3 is CASSQVTGELFF. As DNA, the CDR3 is TGCGCCAGCAGCCAAGTGACCGGGGAGCTGTTTTTT.

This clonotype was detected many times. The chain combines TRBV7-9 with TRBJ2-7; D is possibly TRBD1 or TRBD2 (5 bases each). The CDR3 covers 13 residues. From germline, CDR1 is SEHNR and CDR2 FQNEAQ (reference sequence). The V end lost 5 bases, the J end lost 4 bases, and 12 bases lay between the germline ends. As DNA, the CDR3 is TGTGCCAGCAGCCATAAGGGACGGTACGAGCAGTACTTC. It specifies CASSHKGRYEQYF.

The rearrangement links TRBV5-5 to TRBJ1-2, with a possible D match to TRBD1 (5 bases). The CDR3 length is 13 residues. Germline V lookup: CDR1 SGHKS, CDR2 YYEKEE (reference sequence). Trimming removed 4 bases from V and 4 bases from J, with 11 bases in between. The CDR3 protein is CASSMGRAYGYTF. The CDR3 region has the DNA TGTGCCAGCAGCATGGGACGGGCCTATGGCTACACCTTC.

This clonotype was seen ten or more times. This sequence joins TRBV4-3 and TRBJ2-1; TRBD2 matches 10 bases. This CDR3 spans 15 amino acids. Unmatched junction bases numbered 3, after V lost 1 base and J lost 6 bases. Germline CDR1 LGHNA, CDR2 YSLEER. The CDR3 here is CASSQASGGRNEQFF. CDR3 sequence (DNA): TGCGCCAGCAGCCAAGCTAGCGGGGGCCGCAATGAGCAGTTCTTC.

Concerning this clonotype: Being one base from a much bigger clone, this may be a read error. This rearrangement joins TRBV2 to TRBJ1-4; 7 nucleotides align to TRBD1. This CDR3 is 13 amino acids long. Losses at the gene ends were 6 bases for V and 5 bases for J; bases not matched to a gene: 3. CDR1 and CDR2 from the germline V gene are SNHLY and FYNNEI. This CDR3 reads CASSGQDNEKLFF. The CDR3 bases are TGTGCCAGCAGCGGACAGGACAATGAAAAACTGTTTTTT.

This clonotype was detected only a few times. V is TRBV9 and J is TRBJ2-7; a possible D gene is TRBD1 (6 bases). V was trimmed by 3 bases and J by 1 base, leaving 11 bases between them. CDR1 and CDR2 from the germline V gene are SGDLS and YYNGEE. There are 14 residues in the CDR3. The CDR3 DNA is TGTGCCAGCAGCGGAGAAGGACAGTCCTACGAGCAGTACTTC. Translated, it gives CASSGEGQSYEQYF.

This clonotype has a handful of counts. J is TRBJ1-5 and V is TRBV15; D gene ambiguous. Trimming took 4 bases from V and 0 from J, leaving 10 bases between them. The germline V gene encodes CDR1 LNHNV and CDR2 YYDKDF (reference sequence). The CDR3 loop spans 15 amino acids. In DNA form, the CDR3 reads TGTGCCACCAGCAAACCTCGGGCTAGCAATCAGCCCCAGCATTTT. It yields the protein CATSKPRASNQPQHF.